Below are 9 T cell receptor beta chains sequenced from a single sample in a study of technical replicates of blood from several donors. Repertoires were generated with immunoSEQ multiplex PCR, while TCRdb's copy carries only in-frame clones and drops some. Found here are tens of thousands of clones, about 96% of them singletons; the top ten hold roughly 0.28%. Sequences were obtained from T cells isolated from PBMCs. The receptors come from a human donor in good health.

This chain uses TRBV7-8 with TRBJ2-7, with D perhaps matching TRBD1 (6 bases). The germline CDR1 and CDR2 sequences are SGHVS and FQNEAQ. Trimming stripped 1 base from V and 7 bases from J, with 11 bases between. The CDR3 is 13 amino acids. The CDR3 DNA reads TGTGCCAGCAGCTTAGACAGGGCCTGGGAGCAGTACTTC. It translates to CASSLDRAWEQYF.

This clone showed up just a few times. The V gene is TRBV6-1, the J gene TRBJ1-1; 8 bases match TRBD1. CDR3 length: 14 amino acids. Germline trimming cut 3 bases from V and 4 bases from J; bases unmatched to any gene: 4. Germline loops: CDR1 MNHNS, CDR2 SASEGT. CDR3 sequence: CASSEVTGGTEAFF. Here the CDR3 DNA reads TGTGCCAGCAGTGAGGTTACAGGGGGCACTGAAGCTTTCTTT.

CDR3 bases: TGTGCCAGCAGCTTAGGGGGCGAGGTTTATGGCTACACCTTC. Residues: CASSLGGEVYGYTF. The chain joins TRBV7-9 to TRBJ1-2; weak D call: TRBD1 (5 bases). CDR1 and CDR2 (germline): SEHNR, FQNEAQ (reference sequence). Deletions cut 1 base from V and 5 bases from J, with 11 bases between. This CDR3 contains 14 residues.

This chain joins TRBV5-1 and TRBJ2-1; TRBD1 matches at 11 bases. CDR3 size: 16 residues. Germline CDR1 is SGHRS and CDR2 is YFSETQ. V lost 4 bases, J lost 2 bases, and 5 bases stayed unmatched. The CDR3 DNA reads TGCGCCAGCAGCGACCGGACAGGGGGCGCCTACAATGAGCAGTTCTTC. This sequence encodes CASSDRTGGAYNEQFF.

This rearrangement joins TRBV6-4 to TRBJ2-1, with D unresolved. CDR1 MRHNA and CDR2 SNTAGT come from the germline V gene. Trimming took 4 bases from V and 8 from J, leaving 18 bases between them. The CDR3 contains 15 residues. The CDR3 coding sequence is TGTGCCAGCAGTGTCTCGGGCCTCCCCTGGTATGAGCAGTTCTTC. This encodes CASSVSGLPWYEQFF.

The chain has TRBV7-9 and TRBJ1-6; the match to TRBD1 covers 7 bases. The CDR3 loop spans 16 amino acids. Losses at the gene ends were 5 bases for V and 10 bases for J; bases not matched to a gene: 14. Germline assignment: CDR1 SEHNR and CDR2 FQNEAQ (reference sequence). CDR3 DNA sequence: TGTGCCAGCAGCCCTCCTGGATTAGGGGGCTCCTCACCCCTCCACTTT. It encodes CASSPPGLGGSSPLHF.

The chain uses TRBV2 and TRBJ2-7, with 9 bases fitting TRBD2. V gave up 7 bases and J gave up 2 bases; unmatched junction bases: 6. Per germline, CDR1 SNHLY and CDR2 FYNNEI. This CDR3 has 14 amino acids. The CDR3 sequence: CASTQTSGTYEQYF. CDR3 bases: TGTGCCAGCACCCAGACTAGCGGAACCTACGAGCAGTACTTC.

The chain employs TRBV27 and TRBJ2-1, with 12 positions matching TRBD2. Trimming took 3 bases from V and 9 from J; bases not matched to a gene: 6. The CDR3 has 15 amino acids. The germline CDR1 and CDR2 sequences are MNHEY and SMNVEV (reference sequence). In nucleotides, the CDR3 is TGTGCCAGCAGTTTCGTGACTAGCGGGGGCCGTGAGCAGTTCTTC. This codes for CASSFVTSGGREQFF.

The chain combines TRBV6-6 with TRBJ1-2, with D unresolved. CDR3 length: 12 residues. V was pared by 5 bases and J by 4 bases, with 8 bases between. Germline-derived CDR1 and CDR2 are MNHNY and SVGAGI (reference sequence). The CDR3 sequence: CASSPSLYGYTF. CDR3 sequence (DNA): TGTGCCAGCAGTCCTTCCCTCTATGGCTACACCTTC.